This record looks at one T cell receptor beta chain sequence and its context. The authors' processing: Amplifying reference gene primers gave estimates of nucleated cell counts. The table came from immunoSEQ multiplex PCR; TCRdb's copy has only in-frame clones and leaves some out. Clone size and V and J calls were adopted from that table, with D and trimming inferred from the DNA. The sample shows tens of thousands of clones, roughly nine tenths of them seen only once. Germline V gene sequence: CDR1 SGHRS, CDR2 YFSETQ. The CDR3 has 13 residues. Trimming cost V 2 bases and J 7 bases, with 10 bases left between them. These data belong to a study of blood T cell repertoires in COVID-19. Study background: Whether acute or convalescent, the COVID-19 samples came from the United States, Italy and Spain. In each case, the material was cDNA or gDNA derived from T cells, B-cell-depleted T cells, or PBMCs.

The sequenced material came from peripheral blood. V is TRBV5-1 and J is TRBJ1-5; D is unclear. The sequence was collected from a man aged 70 or older with acute or convalescent COVID-19. CDR3 loop: CASSFNTGQPQHF. CDR3 sequence (DNA): TGCGCCAGCAGCTTTAATACGGGGCAGCCCCAGCATTTT.